A single T cell receptor (beta chain) is shown here with its context. Its antigen is undetermined. The sample has other DNA sequences that encode this CDR3 too. Germline loops: CDR1 LNHDA, CDR2 SQIVND (reference sequence). V was pared by 5 bases and J by 3 bases, with 5 bases between. The CDR3 sequence is 12 residues long. The data stem from a study of beta chain features in type 1 diabetes. Study-level findings and limits: The naive, central memory and Treg TCRB repertoires looked more alike in patients than they did in healthy donors.

The whole isolated RNA underwent reverse transcription, so sequencing captured expressed TCRB transcripts. About 3.6 million reads were obtained on average from naive, central memory and regulatory T cell samples. The repertoire was sequenced with immunoSEQ multiplex PCR; TCRdb's copy has only in-frame clones and lacks some. The sample has about 400,000 clones, about 12% seen once. The V and J genes are TRBV19 and TRBJ1-5; D is ambiguous. Sequenced sample: naive CD4+ T cells from blood. The TCR comes from a man aged 18 to 30 in good health. As DNA, the CDR3 is TGTGCCAGTAGTTACACCAATCAGCCCCAGCATTTT. Protein sequence: CASSYTNQPQHF. Complete variable domain (other parts from reference TRBV19 and TRBJ1-5): DGGITQSPKYLFRKEGQNVTLSCEQNLNHDAMYWYRQDPGQGLRLIYYSQIVNDFQKGDIAEGYSVSREKKESFPLTVTSAQKNPTAFYLCASSYTNQPQHFGDGTRLSIL.